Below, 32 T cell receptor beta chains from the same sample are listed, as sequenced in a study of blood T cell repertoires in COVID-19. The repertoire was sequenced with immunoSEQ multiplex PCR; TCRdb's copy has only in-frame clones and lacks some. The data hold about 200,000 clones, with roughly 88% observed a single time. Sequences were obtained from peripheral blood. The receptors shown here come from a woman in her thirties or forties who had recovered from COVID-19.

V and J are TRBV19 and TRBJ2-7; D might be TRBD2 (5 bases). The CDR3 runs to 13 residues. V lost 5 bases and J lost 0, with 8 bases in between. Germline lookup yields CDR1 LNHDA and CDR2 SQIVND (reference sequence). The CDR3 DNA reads TGTGCCAGTAGTGCGGGTTCCTCCTACGAGCAGTACTTC. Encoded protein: CASSAGSSYEQYF.

CDR3 DNA sequence: TGTGCCAGCAGCCCGGGACTAGCGGGAGTAAGGGAGACCCAGTACTTC. This sequence encodes CASSPGLAGVRETQYF. This chain links TRBV3-1 (or the pseudogene TRBV3-2) with TRBJ2-5, with 14 positions matching TRBD2. The CDR3 runs 16 residues. V lost 4 bases to trimming and J lost 5 bases; unmatched junction nucleotides: 6. In germline, CDR1 is LGHDT, CDR2 YNNKEL (reference sequence).

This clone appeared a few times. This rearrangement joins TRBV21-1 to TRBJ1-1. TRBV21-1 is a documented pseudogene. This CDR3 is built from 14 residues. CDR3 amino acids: CASSNRPGVTEAFF. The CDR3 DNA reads TGTGCCAGCAGCAACAGACCCGGGGTTACTGAAGCTTTCTTT.

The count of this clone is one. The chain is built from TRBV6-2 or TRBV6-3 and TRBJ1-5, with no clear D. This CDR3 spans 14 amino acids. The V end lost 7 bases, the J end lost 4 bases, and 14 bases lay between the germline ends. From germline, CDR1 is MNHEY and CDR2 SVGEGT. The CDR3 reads CASTNSNGNQPQHF. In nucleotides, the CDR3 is TGTGCCAGCACTAACTCGAACGGGAATCAGCCCCAGCATTTT.

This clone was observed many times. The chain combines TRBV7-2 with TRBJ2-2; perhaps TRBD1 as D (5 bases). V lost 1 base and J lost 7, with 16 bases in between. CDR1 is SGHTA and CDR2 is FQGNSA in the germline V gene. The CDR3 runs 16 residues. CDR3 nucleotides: TGTGCCAGCAGCTTAGTTCAGGGAAAGTCGGGCGGGGAGCTGTTTTTT. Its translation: CASSLVQGKSGGELFF.

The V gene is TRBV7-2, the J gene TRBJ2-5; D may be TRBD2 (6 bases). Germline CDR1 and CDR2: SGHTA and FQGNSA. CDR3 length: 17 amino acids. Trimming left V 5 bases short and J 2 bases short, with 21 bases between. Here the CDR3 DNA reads TGTGCCAGCAGCCTCCCGACCGGAGGGGTTTGGCAAGAGACCCAGTACTTC. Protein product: CASSLPTGGVWQETQYF.

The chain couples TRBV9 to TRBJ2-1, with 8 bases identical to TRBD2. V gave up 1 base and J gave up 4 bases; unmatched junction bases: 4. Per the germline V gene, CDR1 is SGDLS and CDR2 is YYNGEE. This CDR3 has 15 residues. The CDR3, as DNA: TGTGCCAGCAGCGTATCCGGGACTAGATACAATGAGCAGTTCTTC. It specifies CASSVSGTRYNEQFF.

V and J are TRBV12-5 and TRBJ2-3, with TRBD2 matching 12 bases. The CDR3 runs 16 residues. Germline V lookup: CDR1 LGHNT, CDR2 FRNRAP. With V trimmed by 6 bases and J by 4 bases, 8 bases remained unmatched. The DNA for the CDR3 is TGTGCTAGTGGCCTGGGGCTAGCGGGAGGGGCAGATACGCAGTATTTT. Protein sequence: CASGLGLAGGADTQYF.

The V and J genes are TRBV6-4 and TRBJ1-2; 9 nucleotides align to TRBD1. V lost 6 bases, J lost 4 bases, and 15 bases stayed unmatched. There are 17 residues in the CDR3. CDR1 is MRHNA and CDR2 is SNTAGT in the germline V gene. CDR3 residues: CASRGTGTGPKVYGYTF. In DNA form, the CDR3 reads TGTGCCAGCAGGGGCACCGGGACAGGGCCAAAGGTCTATGGCTACACCTTC.

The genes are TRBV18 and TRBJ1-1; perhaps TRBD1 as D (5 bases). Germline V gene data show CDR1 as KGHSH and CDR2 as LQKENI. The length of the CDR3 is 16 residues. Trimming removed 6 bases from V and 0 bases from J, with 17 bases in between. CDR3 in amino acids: CASSPGKTDLNTEAFF. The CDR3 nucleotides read TGTGCCAGCTCCCCGGGCAAGACAGACTTGAACACTGAAGCTTTCTTT. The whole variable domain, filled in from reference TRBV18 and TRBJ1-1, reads NAGVMQNPRHLVRRRGQEARLRCSPMKGHSHVYWYRQLPEEGLKFMVYLQKENIIDESGMPKERFSAEFPKEGPSILRIQQVVRGDSAAYFCASSPGKTDLNTEAFFGQGTRLTVV.

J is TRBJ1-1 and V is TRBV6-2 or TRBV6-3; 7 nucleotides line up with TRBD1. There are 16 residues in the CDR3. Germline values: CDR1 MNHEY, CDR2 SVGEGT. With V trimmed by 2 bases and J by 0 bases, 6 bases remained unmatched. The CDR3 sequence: CASSYPQGQLNTEAFF. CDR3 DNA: TGTGCCAGCAGTTACCCCCAGGGACAGCTGAACACTGAAGCTTTCTTT.

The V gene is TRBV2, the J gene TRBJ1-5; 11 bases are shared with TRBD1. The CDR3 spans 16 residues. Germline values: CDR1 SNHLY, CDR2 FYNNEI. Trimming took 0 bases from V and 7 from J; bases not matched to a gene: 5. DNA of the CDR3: TGTGCCAGCAGTGAAGCGGACAGGGGGCGAGGACAGCCCCAGCATTTT. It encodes CASSEADRGRGQPQHF.

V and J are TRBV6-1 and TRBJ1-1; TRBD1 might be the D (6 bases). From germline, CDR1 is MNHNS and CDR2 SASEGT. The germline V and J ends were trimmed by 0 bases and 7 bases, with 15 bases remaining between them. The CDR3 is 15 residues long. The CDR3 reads CASSEALQGFGEAFF. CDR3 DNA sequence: TGTGCCAGCAGTGAAGCATTACAGGGTTTCGGTGAAGCTTTCTTT.

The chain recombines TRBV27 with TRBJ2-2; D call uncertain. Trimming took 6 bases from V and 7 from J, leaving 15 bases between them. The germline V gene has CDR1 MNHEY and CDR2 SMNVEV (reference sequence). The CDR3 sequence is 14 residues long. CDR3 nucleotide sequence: TGTGCCAGCAGACCGACGCGGAGCAACGGGGAGCTGTTTTTT. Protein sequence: CASRPTRSNGELFF.

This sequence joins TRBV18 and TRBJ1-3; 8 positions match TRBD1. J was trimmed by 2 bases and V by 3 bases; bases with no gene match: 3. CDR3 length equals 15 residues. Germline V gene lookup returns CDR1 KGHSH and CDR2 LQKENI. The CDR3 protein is CASSPQGAAGNTIYF. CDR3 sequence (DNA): TGTGCCAGCTCACCCCAGGGGGCTGCTGGAAACACCATATATTTT.

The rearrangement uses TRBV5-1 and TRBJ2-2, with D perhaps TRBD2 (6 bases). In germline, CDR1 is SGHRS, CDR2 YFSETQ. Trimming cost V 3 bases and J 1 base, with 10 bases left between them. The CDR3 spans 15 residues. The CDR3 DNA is TGCGCCAGCAGCTGGGGGGACCTGAACACCGGGGAGCTGTTTTTT. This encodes CASSWGDLNTGELFF. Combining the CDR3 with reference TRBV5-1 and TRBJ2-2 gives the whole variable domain KAGVTQTPRYLIKTRGQQVTLSCSPISGHRSVSWYQQTPGQGLQFLFEYFSETQRNKGNFPGRFSGRQFSNSRSEMNVSTLELGDSALYLCASSWGDLNTGELFFGEGSRLTVL.

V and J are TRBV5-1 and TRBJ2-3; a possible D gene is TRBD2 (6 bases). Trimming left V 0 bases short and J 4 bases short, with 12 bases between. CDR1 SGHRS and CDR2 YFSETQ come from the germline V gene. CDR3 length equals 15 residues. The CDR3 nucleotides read TGCGCCAGCAGCTTGGCCGGGAGTTCCGCAGATACGCAGTATTTT. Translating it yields CASSLAGSSADTQYF.

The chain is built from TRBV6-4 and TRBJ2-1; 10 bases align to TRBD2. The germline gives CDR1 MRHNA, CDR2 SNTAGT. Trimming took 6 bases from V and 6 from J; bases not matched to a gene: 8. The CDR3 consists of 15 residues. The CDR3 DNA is TGTGCCAGCAGCGAGCGGGAGGGTTGGATCAATGAGCAGTTCTTC. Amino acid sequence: CASSEREGWINEQFF.

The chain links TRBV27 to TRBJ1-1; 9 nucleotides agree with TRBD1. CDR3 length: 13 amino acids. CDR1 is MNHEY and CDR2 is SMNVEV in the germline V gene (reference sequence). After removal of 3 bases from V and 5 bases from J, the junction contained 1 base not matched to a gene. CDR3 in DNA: TGTGCCAGCAGTTTTGACAGGGGGACTGAAGCTTTCTTT. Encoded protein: CASSFDRGTEAFF.

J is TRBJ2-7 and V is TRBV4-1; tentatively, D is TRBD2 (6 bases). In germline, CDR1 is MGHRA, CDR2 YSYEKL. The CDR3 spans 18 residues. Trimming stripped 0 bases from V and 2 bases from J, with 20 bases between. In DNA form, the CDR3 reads TGCGCCAGCAGCCAAGATTTGAATAGAGGGAGGTCGGCCTACGAGCAGTACTTC. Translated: CASSQDLNRGRSAYEQYF.

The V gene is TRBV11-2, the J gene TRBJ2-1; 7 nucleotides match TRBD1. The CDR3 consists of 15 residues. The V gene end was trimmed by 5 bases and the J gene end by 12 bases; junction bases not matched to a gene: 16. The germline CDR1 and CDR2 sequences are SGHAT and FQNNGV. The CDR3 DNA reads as TGTGCCAGCAGCCTCTTCGGACAGGTACGGTATGGGCAGTTCTTC. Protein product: CASSLFGQVRYGQFF. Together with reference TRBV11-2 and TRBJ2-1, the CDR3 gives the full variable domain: EAGVAQSPRYKIIEKRQSVAFWCNPISGHATLYWYQQILGQGPKLLIQFQNNGVVDDSQLPKDRFSAERLKGVDSTLKIQPAKLEDSAVYLCASSLFGQVRYGQFFGPGTRLTVL.

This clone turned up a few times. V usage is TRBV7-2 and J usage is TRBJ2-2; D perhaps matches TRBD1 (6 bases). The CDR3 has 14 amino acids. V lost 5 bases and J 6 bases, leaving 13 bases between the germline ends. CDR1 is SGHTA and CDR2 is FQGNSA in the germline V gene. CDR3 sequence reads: CASSQGSIAGELFF. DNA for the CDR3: TGTGCCAGCAGCCAGGGGTCAATCGCCGGGGAGCTGTTTTTT.

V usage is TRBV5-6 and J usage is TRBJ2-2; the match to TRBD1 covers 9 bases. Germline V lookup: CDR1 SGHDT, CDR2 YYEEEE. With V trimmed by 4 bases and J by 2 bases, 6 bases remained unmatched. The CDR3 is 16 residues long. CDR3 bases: TGTGCCAGCAGCCTACAGGGGGCCTTTAACACCGGGGAGCTGTTTTTT. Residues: CASSLQGAFNTGELFF.

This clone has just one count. The CDR3 is CASSLVGTGTSPLHF. CDR3 bases: TGTGCCAGCAGCTTAGTGGGGACAGGGACTTCACCCCTCCACTTT. This sequence joins TRBV7-2 and TRBJ1-6; TRBD1 matches 9 bases. Germline lookup yields CDR1 SGHTA and CDR2 FQGNSA. V dropped 1 base and J dropped 9; count of bases not matched to a gene: 4. This CDR3 spans 15 amino acids.

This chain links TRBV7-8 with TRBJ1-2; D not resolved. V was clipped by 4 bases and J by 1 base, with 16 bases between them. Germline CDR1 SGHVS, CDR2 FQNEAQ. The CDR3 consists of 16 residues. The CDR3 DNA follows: TGTGCCAGCAGCTCTTACGTGAACATCCTTAACTATGGCTACACCTTC. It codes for CASSSYVNILNYGYTF.

The CDR3 here is CASSQDSAGGSADTQYF. Written as DNA, the CDR3 is TGCGCCAGCAGCCAAGATAGTGCGGGAGGTAGCGCAGATACGCAGTATTTT. The V call is TRBV4-3, the J call TRBJ2-3; 8 bases agree with TRBD2. Germline CDR1 is LGHNA and CDR2 is YSLEER. The CDR3 runs to 17 residues. The junction had 9 bases not matched to a gene; V was cut back by 0 bases and J by 4 bases.

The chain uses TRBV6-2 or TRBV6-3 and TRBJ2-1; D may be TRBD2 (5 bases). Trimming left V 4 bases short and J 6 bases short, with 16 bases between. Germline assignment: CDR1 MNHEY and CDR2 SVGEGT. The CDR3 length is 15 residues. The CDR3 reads CASSSKGLAGNEQFF. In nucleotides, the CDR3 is TGTGCCAGCAGTTCTAAAGGTCTAGCTGGCAATGAGCAGTTCTTC.

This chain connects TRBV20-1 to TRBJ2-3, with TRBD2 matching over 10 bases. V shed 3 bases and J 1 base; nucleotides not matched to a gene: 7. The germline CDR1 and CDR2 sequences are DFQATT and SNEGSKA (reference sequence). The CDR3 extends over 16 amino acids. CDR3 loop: CSASSSTSGRTDTQYF. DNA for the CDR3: TGCAGTGCTAGTTCTTCGACTAGCGGGCGCACAGATACGCAGTATTTT.

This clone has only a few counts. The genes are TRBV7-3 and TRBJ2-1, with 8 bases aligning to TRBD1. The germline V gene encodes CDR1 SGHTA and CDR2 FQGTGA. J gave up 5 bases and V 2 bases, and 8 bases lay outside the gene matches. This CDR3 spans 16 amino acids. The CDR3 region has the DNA TGTGCCAGCAGCTTAGGCAGGGGGCGCGTCCACAATGAGCAGTTCTTC. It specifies CASSLGRGRVHNEQFF.

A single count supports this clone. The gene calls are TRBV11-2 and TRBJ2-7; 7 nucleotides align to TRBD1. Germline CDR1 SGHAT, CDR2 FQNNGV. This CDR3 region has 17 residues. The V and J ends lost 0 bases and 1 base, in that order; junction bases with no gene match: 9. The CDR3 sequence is CASSLDLETGFSYEQYF. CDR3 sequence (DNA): TGTGCCAGCAGCTTAGATCTGGAGACAGGGTTTTCCTACGAGCAGTACTTC.

Written as DNA, the CDR3 is TGTGCCAGCGGGACAGGGGTCAGCAATCAGCCCCAGCATTTT. This codes for CASGTGVSNQPQHF. The chain uses TRBV27 and TRBJ1-5, with 10 bases aligning to TRBD1. V lost 8 bases, J lost 1 base, and 2 bases stayed unmatched. This CDR3 has 14 residues. Germline V gene sequence: CDR1 MNHEY, CDR2 SMNVEV (reference sequence).

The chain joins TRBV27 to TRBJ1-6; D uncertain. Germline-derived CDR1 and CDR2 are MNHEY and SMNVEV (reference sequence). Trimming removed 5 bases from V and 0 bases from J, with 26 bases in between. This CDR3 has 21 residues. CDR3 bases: TGTGCCAGCAGTATTAAACAACTCACCGGGAGAAGTAACTCCTATAATTCACCCCTCCACTTT. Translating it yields CASSIKQLTGRSNSYNSPLHF.